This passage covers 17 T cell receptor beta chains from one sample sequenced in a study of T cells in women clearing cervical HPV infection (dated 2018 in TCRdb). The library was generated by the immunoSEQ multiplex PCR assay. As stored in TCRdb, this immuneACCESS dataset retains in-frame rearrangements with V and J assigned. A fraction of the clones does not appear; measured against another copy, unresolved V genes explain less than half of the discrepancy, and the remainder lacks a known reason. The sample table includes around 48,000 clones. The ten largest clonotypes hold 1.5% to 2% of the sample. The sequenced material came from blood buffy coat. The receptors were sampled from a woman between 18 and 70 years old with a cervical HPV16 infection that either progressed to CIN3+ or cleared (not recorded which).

CDR3 sequence reads: CASGTRRLAGQETQYF. The covered CDR3 bases are TGTGCCAGCGGAACCCGTAGGCTAGCGGGACAAGAGACC. This chain links TRBV27 with TRBJ2-5, with 9 bases lining up with TRBD2. The read ends 3 residues before the CDR3 terminus; that terminus is restored from the germline J gene. Germline assignment: CDR1 MNHEY and CDR2 SMNVEV (reference sequence). J was trimmed by 2 bases and V by 8 bases; bases with no gene match: 12. This CDR3 spans 16 amino acids.

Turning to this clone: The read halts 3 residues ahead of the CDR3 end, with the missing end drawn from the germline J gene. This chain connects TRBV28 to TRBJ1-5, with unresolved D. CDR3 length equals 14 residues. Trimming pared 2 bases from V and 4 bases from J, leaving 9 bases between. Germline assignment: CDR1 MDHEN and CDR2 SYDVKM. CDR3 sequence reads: CASSLGARNQPQHF. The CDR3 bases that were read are TGTGCCAGCAGTTTAGGAGCTAGGAATCAGCCC.

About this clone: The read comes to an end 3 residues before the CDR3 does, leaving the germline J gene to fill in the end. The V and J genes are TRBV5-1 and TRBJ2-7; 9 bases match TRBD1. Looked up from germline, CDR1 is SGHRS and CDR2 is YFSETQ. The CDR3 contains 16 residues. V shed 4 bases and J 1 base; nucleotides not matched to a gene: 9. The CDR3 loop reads CASSPTGGLSSYEQYF. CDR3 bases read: TGCGCCAGCAGCCCGACAGGGGGATTATCATCCTACGAG.

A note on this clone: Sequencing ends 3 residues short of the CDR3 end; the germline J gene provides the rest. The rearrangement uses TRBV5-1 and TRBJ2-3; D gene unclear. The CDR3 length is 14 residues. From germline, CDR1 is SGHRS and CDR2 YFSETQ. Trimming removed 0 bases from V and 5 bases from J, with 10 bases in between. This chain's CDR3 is CASSLGHYQDTQYF. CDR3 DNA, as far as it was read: TGCGCCAGCAGCTTGGGACATTATCAAGATACG. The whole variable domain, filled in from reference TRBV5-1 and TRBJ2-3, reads KAGVTQTPRYLIKTRGQQVTLSCSPISGHRSVSWYQQTPGQGLQFLFEYFSETQRNKGNFPGRFSGRQFSNSRSEMNVSTLELGDSALYLCASSLGHYQDTQYFGPGTRLTVL.

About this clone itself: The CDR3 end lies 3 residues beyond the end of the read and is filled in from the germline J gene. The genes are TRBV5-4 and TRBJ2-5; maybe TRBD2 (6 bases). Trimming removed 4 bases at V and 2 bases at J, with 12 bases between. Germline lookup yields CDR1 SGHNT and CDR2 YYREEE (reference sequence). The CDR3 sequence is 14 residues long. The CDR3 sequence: CASSLGTRQETQYF. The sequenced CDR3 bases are TGTGCCAGCAGCCTAGGGACTCGACAAGAGACC.

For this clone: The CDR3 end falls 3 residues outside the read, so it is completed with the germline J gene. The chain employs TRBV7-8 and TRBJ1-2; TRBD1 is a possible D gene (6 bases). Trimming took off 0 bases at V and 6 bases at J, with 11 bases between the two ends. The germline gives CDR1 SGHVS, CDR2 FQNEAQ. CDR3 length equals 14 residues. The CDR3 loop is CASSLAVGGDGYTF. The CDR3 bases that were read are TGTGCCAGCAGCTTAGCAGTAGGGGGAGATGGC. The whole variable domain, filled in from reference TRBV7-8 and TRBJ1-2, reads GAGVSQSPRYKVAKRGQDVALRCDPISGHVSLFWYQQALGQGPEFLTYFQNEAQLDKSGLPSDRFFAERPEGSVSTLKIQRTQQEDSAVYLCASSLAVGGDGYTFGSGTRLTVV.

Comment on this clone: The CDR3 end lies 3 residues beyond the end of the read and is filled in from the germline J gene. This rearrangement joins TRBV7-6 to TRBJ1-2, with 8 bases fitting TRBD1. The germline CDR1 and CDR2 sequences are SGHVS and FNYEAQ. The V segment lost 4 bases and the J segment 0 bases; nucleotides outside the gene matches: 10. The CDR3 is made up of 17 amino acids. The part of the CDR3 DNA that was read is TGTGCCAGCAGCTCCGATAGGGACAGGTCGACTAACTATGGC. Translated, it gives CASSSDRDRSTNYG. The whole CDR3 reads CASSSDRDRSTNYGYTF.

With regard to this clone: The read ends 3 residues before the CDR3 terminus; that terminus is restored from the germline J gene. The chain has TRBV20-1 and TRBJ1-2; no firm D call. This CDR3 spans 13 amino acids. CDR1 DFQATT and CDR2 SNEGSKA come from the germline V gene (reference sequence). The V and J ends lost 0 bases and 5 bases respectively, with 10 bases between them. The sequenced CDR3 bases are TGCAGTGCTAGAGATGGGCAGAAATATGGC. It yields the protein CSARDGQKYG. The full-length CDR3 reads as CSARDGQKYGYTF.

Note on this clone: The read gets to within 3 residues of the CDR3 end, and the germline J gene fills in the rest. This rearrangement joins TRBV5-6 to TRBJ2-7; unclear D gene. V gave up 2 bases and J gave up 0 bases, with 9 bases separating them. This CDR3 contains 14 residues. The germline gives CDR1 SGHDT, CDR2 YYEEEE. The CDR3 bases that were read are TGTGCCAGCAGCTTAGGTCAGGCCTCCTACGAG. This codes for CASSLGQASYE. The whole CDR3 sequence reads CASSLGQASYEQYF.

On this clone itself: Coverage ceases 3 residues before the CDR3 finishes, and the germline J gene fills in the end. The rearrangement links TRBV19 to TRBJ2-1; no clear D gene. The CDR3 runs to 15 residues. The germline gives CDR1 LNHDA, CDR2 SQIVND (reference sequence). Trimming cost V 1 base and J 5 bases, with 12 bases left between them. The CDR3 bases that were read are TGTGCCAGTAGTATAGCCCCCGGTCGCGACAATGAG. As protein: CASSIAPGRDNE. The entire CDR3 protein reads CASSIAPGRDNEQFF. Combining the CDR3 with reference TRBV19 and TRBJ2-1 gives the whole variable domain DGGITQSPKYLFRKEGQNVTLSCEQNLNHDAMYWYRQDPGQGLRLIYYSQIVNDFQKGDIAEGYSVSREKKESFPLTVTSAQKNPTAFYLCASSIAPGRDNEQFFGPGTRLTVL.

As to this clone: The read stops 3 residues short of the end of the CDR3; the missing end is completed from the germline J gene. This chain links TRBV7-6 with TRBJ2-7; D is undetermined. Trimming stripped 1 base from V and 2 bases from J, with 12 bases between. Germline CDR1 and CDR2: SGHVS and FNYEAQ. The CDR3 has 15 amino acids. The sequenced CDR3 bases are TGTGCCAGCAGCTTAGTTTCTACAGATACCTACGAG. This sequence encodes CASSLVSTDTYE. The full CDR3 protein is CASSLVSTDTYEQYF.

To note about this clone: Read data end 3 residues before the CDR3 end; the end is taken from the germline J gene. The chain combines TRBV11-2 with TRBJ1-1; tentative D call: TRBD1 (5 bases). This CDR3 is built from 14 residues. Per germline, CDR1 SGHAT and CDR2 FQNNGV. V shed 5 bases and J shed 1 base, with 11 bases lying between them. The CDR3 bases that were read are TGTGCCAGCAGCCGTATCACAGGGAACACTGAA. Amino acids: CASSRITGNTE. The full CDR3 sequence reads CASSRITGNTEAFF. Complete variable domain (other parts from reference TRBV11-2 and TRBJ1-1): EAGVAQSPRYKIIEKRQSVAFWCNPISGHATLYWYQQILGQGPKLLIQFQNNGVVDDSQLPKDRFSAERLKGVDSTLKIQPAKLEDSAVYLCASSRITGNTEAFFGQGTRLTVV.

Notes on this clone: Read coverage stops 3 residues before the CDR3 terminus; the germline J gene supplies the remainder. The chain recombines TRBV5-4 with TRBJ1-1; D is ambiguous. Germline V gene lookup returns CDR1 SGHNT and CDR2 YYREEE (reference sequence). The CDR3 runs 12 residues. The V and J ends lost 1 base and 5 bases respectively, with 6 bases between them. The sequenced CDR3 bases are TGTGCCAGCAGCTTGTTAGCGACTGAA. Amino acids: CASSLLATE. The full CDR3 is CASSLLATEAFF.

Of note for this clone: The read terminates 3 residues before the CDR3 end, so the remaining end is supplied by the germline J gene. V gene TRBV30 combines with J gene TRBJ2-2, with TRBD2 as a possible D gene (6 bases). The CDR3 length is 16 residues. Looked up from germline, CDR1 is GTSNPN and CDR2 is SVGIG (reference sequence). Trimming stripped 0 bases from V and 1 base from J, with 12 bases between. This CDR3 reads CAWSVIGGWNTGELFF. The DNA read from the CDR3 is TGTGCCTGGAGTGTAATCGGGGGATGGAACACCGGGGAG.

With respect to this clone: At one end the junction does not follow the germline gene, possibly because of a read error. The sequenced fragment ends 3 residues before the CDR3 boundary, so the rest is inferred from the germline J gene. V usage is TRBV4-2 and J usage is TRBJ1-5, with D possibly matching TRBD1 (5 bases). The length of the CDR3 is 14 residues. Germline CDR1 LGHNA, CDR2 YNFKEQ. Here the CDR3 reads CASSPQGSNQPQHF. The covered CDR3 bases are TGCGCCAGCAGCCCCCAGGGTAGCAATCAGCCC.

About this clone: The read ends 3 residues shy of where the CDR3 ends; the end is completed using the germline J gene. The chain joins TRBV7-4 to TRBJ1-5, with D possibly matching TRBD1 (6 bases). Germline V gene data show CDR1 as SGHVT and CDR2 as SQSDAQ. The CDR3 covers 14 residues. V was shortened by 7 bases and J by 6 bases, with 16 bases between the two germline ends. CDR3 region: CASIKGGGAQPQHF. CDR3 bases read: TGTGCCAGCATAAAGGGGGGGGGAGCTCAGCCC.

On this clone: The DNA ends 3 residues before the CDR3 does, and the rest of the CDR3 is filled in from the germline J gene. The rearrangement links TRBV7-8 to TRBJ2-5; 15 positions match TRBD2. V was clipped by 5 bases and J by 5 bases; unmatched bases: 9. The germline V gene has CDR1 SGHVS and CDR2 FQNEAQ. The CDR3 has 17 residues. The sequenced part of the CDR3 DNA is TGTGCCAGCAGCCCTTGGACTAGCGGGGGGGAGAGTGAGACC. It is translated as CASSPWTSGGESET. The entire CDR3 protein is CASSPWTSGGESETQYF.